These T cell receptor beta chains were read from a single sample in a study of CD8 T cells in Susac syndrome. TCRdb processed the immunoSEQ multiplex PCR reads anew with MiXCR; each CDR3 protein has one entry. The sample contains 150,000 to 160,000 distinct CDR3 sequences, 85% to 95% of which appear only once. Specimen: CD4+ T cells from PBMCs. All receptors derive from a human donor with Susac syndrome. CDR3s include the opening cysteine and the closing phenylalanine or tryptophan. A D gene is named only where the DNA matches it firmly. A clone size is listed for some rows: how often the clone was seen (once, few, many), or a class if it is expanded.

v_call	clone_size	j_call	d_call	cdr3_aa	cdr3_nt
TRBV20-1	-	TRBJ2-5	TRBD2	CSAMSPGLAGLQETQYF	TGCAGTGCTATGAGTCCGGGACTAGCGGGTTTACAAGAGACCCAGTACTTC
TRBV12-5	-	TRBJ2-5	TRBD1	CASGGQAPLQETQYF	TGTGCTAGTGGCGGACAGGCGCCCCTCCAAGAGACCCAGTACTTC
TRBV6-6	-	TRBJ2-7	-	CASSSRSGGGLYEQYF	TGTGCCAGCAGTTCTAGGTCCGGCGGGGGCCTTTACGAGCAGTACTTC
TRBV20-1	-	TRBJ2-5	-	CSAKGQGERETQYF	TGCAGTGCTAAGGGTCAGGGCGAGCGGGAGACCCAGTACTTC
TRBV4-1	-	TRBJ2-6	-	CASSQDWQPTFGGANVLTF	TGCGCCAGCAGCCAAGATTGGCAGCCAACATTTGGTGGGGCCAACGTCCTGACTTTC
TRBV28	few	TRBJ2-5	-	CASSPTGRETQYF	TGTGCCAGCAGTCCGACAGGGAGGGAGACCCAGTACTTC
TRBV7-2	-	TRBJ2-3	-	CASSSSSDTQYF	TGTGCCAGCAGCTCTAGCTCCGATACGCAGTATTTT
TRBV12-3/TRBV12-4	-	TRBJ2-5	-	CASSFREGETQYF	TGTGCCAGCAGTTTTCGGGAAGGAGAGACCCAGTACTTC
TRBV15	-	TRBJ1-4	TRBD1	CATSRDIGTGERGLFF	TGTGCCACCAGCAGAGATATCGGGACAGGGGAACGTGGACTGTTTTTT
TRBV29-1	-	TRBJ2-5	-	CSVEVETQYF	TGCAGCGTTGAGGTTGAAACCCAGTACTTC
TRBV4-1	-	TRBJ1-5	-	CASSQDLGLTAQPQHF	TGCGCCAGCAGCCAAGATCTTGGCCTGACGGCTCAGCCCCAGCATTTT
TRBV20-1	-	TRBJ2-5	-	CSASQDETQYF	TGCAGTGCTAGCCAGGACGAGACCCAGTACTTC
TRBV20-1	-	TRBJ1-3	TRBD1	CSARDRQGAGNTIYF	TGCAGTGCTAGAGATCGGCAGGGGGCCGGAAACACCATATATTTT
TRBV20-1	-	TRBJ1-6	-	CSASGSGANSPLHF	TGCAGTGCTAGCGGGTCGGGGGCGAATTCACCCCTCCACTTT
TRBV20-1	-	TRBJ2-3	-	CSAPPNGKDTQYF	TGCAGTGCCCCCCCCAATGGGAAGGATACGCAGTATTTT
TRBV6-5	-	TRBJ2-3	-	CASSRGWDTQYF	TGTGCCAGCAGCCGAGGGTGGGATACGCAGTATTTT
TRBV3-1	-	TRBJ1-6	-	CASSQLGRGDNSPLHF	TGTGCCAGCAGCCAACTGGGCCGCGGCGATAATTCACCCCTCCACTTT
TRBV12-3/TRBV12-4	-	TRBJ2-7	-	CASSAGMGYEQYF	TGTGCCAGCAGTGCCGGTATGGGCTACGAGCAGTACTTC
TRBV18	-	TRBJ2-1	TRBD1	CASSPAGTGGYNEQFF	TGTGCCAGCTCACCAGCCGGGACAGGGGGCTACAATGAGCAGTTCTTC
TRBV20-1	-	TRBJ2-5	TRBD2	CSAIPAGGLQETQYF	TGCAGTGCTATTCCCGCGGGGGGTCTTCAAGAGACCCAGTACTTC
TRBV27	-	TRBJ1-5	-	CASSLLSGQPQHF	TGTGCCAGCAGTTTATTAAGCGGTCAGCCCCAGCATTTT
TRBV20-1	-	TRBJ2-1	TRBD1	CSASLQGYNEQFF	TGCAGTGCTAGTTTACAGGGGTACAATGAGCAGTTCTTC
TRBV11-2	-	TRBJ2-7	-	CASSTGLPNEQYF	TGTGCCAGCAGCACCGGTCTGCCGAACGAGCAGTACTTC
TRBV6-1	once	TRBJ2-4	-	CASSEPPGHQYF	TGTGCCAGCAGTGAACCCCCGGGTCATCAGTACTTC
TRBV29-1	-	TRBJ1-1	-	CSAGALAEAFF	TGCAGCGCCGGGGCCCTGGCTGAAGCTTTCTTT
TRBV29-1	-	TRBJ2-7	-	CSVEGTRGSYEQYF	TGCAGCGTTGAAGGCACCCGTGGATCCTACGAGCAGTACTTC
TRBV7-9	-	TRBJ1-6	-	CASSLDSRGTANSPLHF	TGTGCCAGCAGCTTAGATAGTCGGGGGACGGCTAATTCACCCCTCCACTTT
TRBV11-2	-	TRBJ2-5	TRBD2	CASSRGGLAGQETQYF	TGTGCCAGCAGCCGCGGGGGGCTAGCGGGACAAGAGACCCAGTACTTC
TRBV4-1	-	TRBJ2-7	TRBD1	CASSQGGSGQGLYEQYF	TGCGCCAGCAGCCAAGGGGGGTCAGGACAGGGGCTCTACGAGCAGTACTTC
TRBV4-2	-	TRBJ2-7	-	CASSQDVGSSYEQYF	TGTGCCAGCAGCCAAGATGTCGGTAGCTCCTACGAGCAGTACTTC
TRBV19	-	TRBJ1-2	-	CASSQLTDNYGYTF	TGTGCCAGTAGTCAATTGACAGACAACTATGGCTACACCTTC
TRBV29-1	few	TRBJ2-5	-	CSVGWGETQYF	TGCAGCGTTGGCTGGGGAGAGACCCAGTACTTC
TRBV2	-	TRBJ2-3	-	CASSESPAYTDTQYF	TGTGCCAGCAGTGAGTCCCCGGCCTACACAGATACGCAGTATTTT
TRBV29-1	-	TRBJ1-1	TRBD1	CSVQQGAGTEAFF	TGCAGCGTCCAACAGGGGGCCGGCACTGAAGCTTTCTTT
TRBV5-1	-	TRBJ2-6	TRBD1	CASSLEGQGSGANVLTF	TGCGCCAGCAGCTTGGAAGGACAGGGTTCAGGGGCCAACGTCCTGACTTTC
TRBV9	-	TRBJ2-5	-	CASSPRMGSGTQYF	TGTGCCAGCAGCCCCCGGATGGGTTCGGGGACCCAGTACTTC
TRBV4-1	-	TRBJ2-7	TRBD1	CASSQDETGGTYEQYF	TGCGCCAGCAGCCAAGATGAAACAGGGGGGACCTACGAGCAGTACTTC
TRBV10-3	-	TRBJ2-5	-	CAISPGQETQYF	TGTGCCATCAGTCCGGGACAAGAGACCCAGTACTTC
TRBV9	-	TRBJ1-4	TRBD1	CASSSGTAYTEKLFF	TGTGCCAGCAGCTCGGGGACAGCCTATACTGAAAAACTGTTTTTT
TRBV9	-	TRBJ2-3	TRBD1	CASSEGDRGTQYF	TGTGCCAGCAGCGAGGGGGACAGGGGCACGCAGTATTTT
TRBV29-1	-	TRBJ1-2	-	CSVESSDYGYTF	TGCAGCGTTGAATCCAGTGACTATGGCTACACCTTC
TRBV7-2	-	TRBJ1-2	-	CASSPLDSNAYGYTF	TGTGCCAGCAGCCCCCTCGACAGTAACGCCTATGGCTACACCTTC
TRBV18	-	TRBJ2-1	-	CASSLPDPPIGQFF	TGTGCCAGCTCACTCCCGGACCCCCCAATCGGGCAGTTCTTC
TRBV7-9	once	TRBJ1-2	-	CASSLGGVPPSGYTF	TGTGCCAGCAGCTTAGGGGGGGTTCCCCCGAGTGGCTACACCTTC
TRBV3-1	-	TRBJ2-5	TRBD1	CASSVRTGWQETQYF	TGTGCCAGCAGCGTTCGGACAGGGTGGCAAGAGACCCAGTACTTC
TRBV9	-	TRBJ2-3	TRBD2	CASSVGSLASGTQYF	TGTGCCAGCAGCGTAGGATCACTAGCGTCAGGTACGCAGTATTTT
TRBV6-6	once	TRBJ2-2	-	CASRNGELFF	TGTGCCAGCAGGAACGGGGAGCTGTTTTTT
TRBV7-9	-	TRBJ1-2	-	CASSKVAGYTF	TGTGCCAGCAGCAAGGTGGCGGGCTACACCTTC
TRBV20-1	-	TRBJ2-3	-	CSANQDLGRTDTQYF	TGCAGTGCTAACCAGGATCTAGGGCGGACAGATACGCAGTATTTT
TRBV25-1	-	TRBJ2-5	-	CASGLKRGETQYF	TGTGCCAGCGGCCTGAAGCGAGGGGAGACCCAGTACTTC
TRBV29-1	-	TRBJ2-4	-	CSVEARQAIAKNIQYF	TGCAGCGTTGAGGCGCGACAGGCAATAGCCAAAAACATTCAGTACTTC
TRBV5-1	-	TRBJ1-1	-	CASSLEGLNTEAFF	TGCGCCAGCAGCTTGGAGGGGCTGAACACTGAAGCTTTCTTT
TRBV14	-	TRBJ2-3	TRBD2	CASSQGAGLTDTQYF	TGTGCCAGCAGCCAAGGAGCGGGACTCACAGATACGCAGTATTTT
TRBV5-4	-	TRBJ2-1	-	CASSLRAGSVLGHEQFF	TGTGCCAGCAGCTTGCGGGCAGGGAGTGTGTTGGGCCATGAGCAGTTCTTC
TRBV6-6	-	TRBJ1-1	-	CASSYGGTMNTEAFF	TGTGCCAGCAGTTACGGGGGGACCATGAACACTGAAGCTTTCTTT
TRBV12-3/TRBV12-4	-	TRBJ1-5	TRBD1	CASILGGQKNQPQHF	TGTGCCAGCATCCTCGGGGGACAGAAGAATCAGCCCCAGCATTTT
TRBV13	once	TRBJ2-5	-	CASSSPAPGQETQYF	TGTGCCAGCAGCTCTCCGGCTCCAGGGCAAGAGACCCAGTACTTC
TRBV20-1	-	TRBJ2-2	-	CSARATAANTGELFF	TGCAGTGCTAGAGCCACGGCAGCGAACACCGGGGAGCTGTTTTTT